At least ten counts were recorded for the clone carrying this T cell receptor (beta chain). The entry originates in a study of breast tumors, draining lymph nodes, adjacent tissues. CDR1 is SGHAT, CDR2 FQNNGV, per germline. The V end lost 2 bases, the J end lost 9 bases, and 17 bases lay between the germline ends. CDR3 length: 16 residues. TCRdb reprocessed the multiplex PCR reads via MiXCR and lists one record per CDR3 protein. This repertoire shows around 50,000 distinct CDR3 sequences, roughly 23% found once; its top ten account for 8%. The sequence was collected from a female donor with breast cancer. Some clones in this sample may be carry-over from other donors' samples. Sequencing was performed on breast tumor tissue. This chain links TRBV11-2 with TRBJ1-6, with D possibly matching TRBD1 (5 bases). The CDR3 DNA follows: TGTGCCAGCAGCTTAATACAAGGGGAAGTAGGTTCACCCCTCCACTTT. Translating gives CASSLIQGEVGSPLHF. The full variable domain, in which reference TRBV11-2 and TRBJ1-6 provide the parts outside the CDR3, is EAGVAQSPRYKIIEKRQSVAFWCNPISGHATLYWYQQILGQGPKLLIQFQNNGVVDDSQLPKDRFSAERLKGVDSTLKIQPAKLEDSAVYLCASSLIQGEVGSPLHFGNGTRLTVT.